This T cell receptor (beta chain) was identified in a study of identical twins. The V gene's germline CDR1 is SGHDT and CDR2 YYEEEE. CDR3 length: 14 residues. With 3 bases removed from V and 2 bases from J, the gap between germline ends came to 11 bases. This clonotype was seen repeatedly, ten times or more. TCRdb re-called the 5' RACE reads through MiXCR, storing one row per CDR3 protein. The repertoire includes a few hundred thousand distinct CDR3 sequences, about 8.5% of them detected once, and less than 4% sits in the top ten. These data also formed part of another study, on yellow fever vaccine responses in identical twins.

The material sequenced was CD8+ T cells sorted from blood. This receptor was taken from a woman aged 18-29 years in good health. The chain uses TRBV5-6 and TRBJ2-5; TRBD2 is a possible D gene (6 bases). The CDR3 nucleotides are TGTGCCAGCAGCTACGGGACTCCACAAGAGACCCAGTACTTC. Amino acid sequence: CASSYGTPQETQYF.